This T cell receptor beta chain was captured by sequencing in a study of cytomegalovirus exposure and HLA in healthy donors. Turning to the study itself: Tens of millions of unique TCRs from HLA-typed donors were held in an early release of data.

Study findings and constraints: The likely origin of a cluster of highly shared sequence variants was a sequencing artifact. V segments that were indistinguishable, TRBV6-2 and TRBV6-3 among them, were omitted from analysis. The classifier, whose performance was assessed in both the original and validation cohorts, reportedly diagnosed cytomegalovirus status with high specificity and sensitivity.

Only a few counts were recorded for this clone. Its antigen is not known. PCR amplification relied on 60 Vbeta primers (plus 13 Jbeta primers). Libraries were prepared by immunoSEQ multiplex PCR; TCRdb keeps only in-frame clonotypes and omits some of them. This repertoire shows about 140,000 clones, roughly four fifths found once; its top ten account for roughly 4.9%. The V and J ends lost 2 bases and 6 bases respectively, with 13 bases between them. CDR1 and CDR2 (germline): MGHRA, YSYEKL. The CDR3 covers 14 residues. The sequenced sample consisted of PBMCs. The chain carries TRBV4-1 and TRBJ1-2; D is unclear. The receptor was isolated from a woman in her fifties or sixties in good health and CMV-seronegative. For the CDR3, the DNA is TGCGCCAGCAGCCAAACAAATCTCGGGAATGGCTACACCTTC. Translating it yields CASSQTNLGNGYTF.